The 8 T cell receptor beta chains presented below share a single source sample, sequenced in a study of CD8 T cells in ankylosing spondylitis. General study points: Ankylosing spondylitis blood appeared to carry a characteristic TCR beta motif of roughly 8 highly homologous variants.

These receptors have no identified antigens. Each CDR3 protein gets one entry after TCRdb re-called the 5' RACE reads with MiXCR. This repertoire shows about 540,000 distinct CDR3 sequences, about an eighth found once; its top ten account for around 7%. The sequencing input was blood, either unsorted or a sorted T cell fraction (not recorded which). Every receptor here comes from a male donor with ankylosing spondylitis.

V and J are TRBV11-2 and TRBJ1-3, with D perhaps matching TRBD1 (6 bases). V was cut by 5 bases and J by 4 bases, with 15 bases left in between. The germline gives CDR1 SGHAT, CDR2 FQNNGV. This CDR3 has 15 amino acids. The CDR3: CASSPHTGSGNTIYF. The CDR3 DNA sequence: TGTGCCAGCAGCCCGCACACAGGGTCCGGAAACACCATATATTTT.

This clonotype was found many times. This chain links TRBV12-3 or TRBV12-4 with TRBJ1-1, with TRBD1 as a possible D gene (6 bases). This CDR3 region has 13 residues. Trimming shortened V by 5 bases and J by 7 bases, and 14 bases separated the two germline ends. The CDR3 protein is CASSPMGDIEAFF. The CDR3 DNA is TGTGCCAGCAGTCCTATGGGGGACATTGAAGCTTTCTTT.

This clonotype was seen a few times. This rearrangement joins TRBV29-1 to TRBJ1-4; D not resolved. V gave up 6 bases and J gave up 0 bases, with 11 bases separating them. The length of the CDR3 is 14 residues. Germline assignment: CDR1 SQVTM and CDR2 ANQGSEA. The CDR3: CSVATGTTNEKLFF. CDR3 sequence (DNA): TGCAGCGTCGCGACTGGAACAACTAATGAAAAACTGTTTTTT.

This clonotype was recorded at least ten times. For the CDR3, the DNA is TGTGCCAGCAGTCGACAGGGCCATTATGGCTACACCTTC. Its protein is CASSRQGHYGYTF. The chain joins TRBV12-3 or TRBV12-4 to TRBJ1-2; 7 nucleotides agree with TRBD1. J lost 5 bases, V lost 5 bases, and 5 bases had no gene match. The CDR3 sequence is 13 residues long.

The chain uses TRBV20-1 and TRBJ2-3; a possible D gene is TRBD2 (6 bases). The germline V gene has CDR1 DFQATT and CDR2 SNEGSKA (reference sequence). V dropped 4 bases and J dropped 5 bases, with 16 bases sitting between them. This CDR3 is 14 amino acids long. The CDR3 bases are TGCAGTGCTAAAGGGCTCTCTAGCGAAGATACGCAGTATTTT. This sequence encodes CSAKGLSSEDTQYF.

In this sample, this clonotype turned up a few times. The chain couples TRBV10-3 to TRBJ2-5; the match to TRBD2 covers 8 bases. The germline V gene encodes CDR1 ENHRY and CDR2 SYGVKD. The CDR3 is made up of 11 amino acids. In nucleotides, the CDR3 is TGTGCTGCGGGAGGCCAAGAGACCCAGTACTTC. Translating it yields CAAGGQETQYF.

This clonotype was seen a handful of times. CDR3 region: CSASGSVYEQYF. In nucleotides, the CDR3 is TGCAGTGCTAGCGGGAGTGTCTACGAGCAGTACTTC. V and J are TRBV20-1 and TRBJ2-7; D is possibly TRBD2 (6 bases). Germline values: CDR1 DFQATT, CDR2 SNEGSKA (reference sequence). With 3 bases removed from V and 3 bases from J, the gap between germline ends came to 9 bases. CDR3 size: 12 residues.

This clonotype showed up many times. This chain links TRBV4-2 with TRBJ2-2; TRBD1 matches 8 bases. V was clipped by 7 bases and J by 4 bases; unmatched bases: 5. This CDR3 comprises 14 residues. The germline V gene has CDR1 LGHNA and CDR2 YNFKEQ. The CDR3 DNA is TGTGCCAGCAACCAGGGGGCGCGCACCGGGGAGCTGTTTTTT. Encoded protein: CASNQGARTGELFF.